The rows below give T cell receptor beta chains drawn from one sample of a study of shared clonotypes between healthy human individuals. Repertoires were generated with immunoSEQ multiplex PCR, while TCRdb's copy carries only in-frame clones and drops some. Of fewer than 1.4 million clones in the sample, 70% to 80% were seen once. The sequenced material came from memory CD4+ T cells from PBMCs. The receptors were sampled from a young man in good health. Some clones in this sample may be carry-over from other donors' samples. Each CDR3 is given with its conserved first and last residue. The D gene is left open where the match is weak. Size is stated for part of the rows, as once, few or many counts, or as a class when the clone is expanded.

v_call: TRBV5-1; j_call: TRBJ2-7; clone_size: NA; cdr3_length: 15; d_call: TRBD1; cdr3_aa: CASSLTGTGVGEQYF; cdr3_nt: TGCGCCAGCAGCTTGACCGGGACAGGGGTTGGAGAGCAGTACTTC
v_call: TRBV7-2; j_call: TRBJ1-1; clone_size: NA; cdr3_length: 14; d_call: NA; cdr3_aa: CASTSLGRDTEAFF; cdr3_nt: TGTGCCAGCACCTCCCTAGGGAGGGACACTGAAGCTTTCTTT
v_call: TRBV27; j_call: TRBJ2-2; clone_size: NA; cdr3_length: 16; d_call: NA; cdr3_aa: CASSLFGGRYTGELFF; cdr3_nt: TGTGCCAGCAGTTTATTCGGAGGGCGGTACACCGGGGAGCTGTTTTTT
v_call: TRBV30; j_call: TRBJ2-5; clone_size: NA; cdr3_length: 13; d_call: NA; cdr3_aa: CAWSVGLQETQYF; cdr3_nt: TGTGCCTGGAGCGTCGGTCTACAAGAGACCCAGTACTTC
v_call: TRBV28; j_call: TRBJ2-5; clone_size: once; cdr3_length: 15; d_call: TRBD1; cdr3_aa: CASSLFGTGEETQYF; cdr3_nt: TGTGCCAGCAGTTTATTTGGGACAGGGGAAGAGACCCAGTACTTC
v_call: TRBV18; j_call: TRBJ1-2; clone_size: NA; cdr3_length: 15; d_call: NA; cdr3_aa: CASSPPGTGNYGYTF; cdr3_nt: TGTGCCAGCTCACCACCCGGGACGGGGAACTATGGCTACACCTTC
v_call: TRBV27; j_call: TRBJ2-7; clone_size: NA; cdr3_length: 14; d_call: TRBD1; cdr3_aa: CASSLLDRVHEQYF; cdr3_nt: TGTGCCAGCAGTTTACTGGACAGGGTCCACGAGCAGTACTTC
v_call: TRBV2; j_call: TRBJ2-1; clone_size: NA; cdr3_length: 12; d_call: NA; cdr3_aa: CASWQGSNEQFF; cdr3_nt: TGTGCCAGCTGGCAGGGGAGCAATGAGCAGTTCTTC
v_call: TRBV10-1; j_call: TRBJ1-1; clone_size: NA; cdr3_length: 13; d_call: NA; cdr3_aa: CASSRGGGTEAFF; cdr3_nt: TGCGCCAGCAGCCGAGGGGGGGGTACTGAAGCTTTCTTT
v_call: TRBV10-3; j_call: TRBJ1-2; clone_size: NA; cdr3_length: 17; d_call: TRBD1; cdr3_aa: CAISDRTGASMEGGYTF; cdr3_nt: TGTGCCATCAGCGACCGGACAGGGGCGTCGATGGAAGGGGGCTACACCTTC
v_call: TRBV28; j_call: TRBJ2-7; clone_size: NA; cdr3_length: 13; d_call: TRBD2; cdr3_aa: CASSLGLGDEQYF; cdr3_nt: TGTGCCAGCAGTTTAGGACTAGGGGACGAGCAGTACTTC
v_call: TRBV11-2; j_call: TRBJ1-1; clone_size: NA; cdr3_length: 15; d_call: NA; cdr3_aa: CASSLARFSNTEAFF; cdr3_nt: TGTGCCAGCAGCTTAGCTCGGTTCTCGAACACTGAAGCTTTCTTT
v_call: TRBV11-2; j_call: TRBJ2-7; clone_size: NA; cdr3_length: 13; d_call: NA; cdr3_aa: CASSLDPAYEQYF; cdr3_nt: TGTGCCAGCAGCTTGGACCCGGCCTACGAGCAGTACTTC
v_call: TRBV7-2; j_call: TRBJ2-1; clone_size: NA; cdr3_length: 12; d_call: NA; cdr3_aa: CASSLMDVGQFF; cdr3_nt: TGTGCCAGCAGCCTCATGGACGTCGGGCAGTTCTTC
v_call: TRBV27; j_call: TRBJ2-5; clone_size: once; cdr3_length: 19; d_call: TRBD2; cdr3_aa: CASSPLAGGSPSYSETQYF; cdr3_nt: TGTGCCAGCAGTCCCCTAGCGGGAGGGAGCCCCTCGTATTCAGAGACCCAGTACTTC
v_call: TRBV29-1; j_call: TRBJ2-7; clone_size: NA; cdr3_length: 11; d_call: NA; cdr3_aa: CSVEGAYEQYF; cdr3_nt: TGCAGCGTTGAAGGAGCCTACGAGCAGTACTTC
v_call: TRBV7-2; j_call: TRBJ2-1; clone_size: NA; cdr3_length: 14; d_call: TRBD2; cdr3_aa: CASSLTSRVNEQFF; cdr3_nt: TGTGCCAGCAGCTTGACTAGCAGGGTCAATGAGCAGTTCTTC
v_call: TRBV7-2; j_call: TRBJ2-7; clone_size: once; cdr3_length: 16; d_call: TRBD1; cdr3_aa: CASSLARNRGVYEQYF; cdr3_nt: TGTGCCAGCAGCTTAGCGCGGAACAGGGGGGTCTACGAGCAGTACTTC
v_call: TRBV20-1; j_call: TRBJ2-3; clone_size: NA; cdr3_length: 11; d_call: NA; cdr3_aa: CSFTHADTQYF; cdr3_nt: TGCAGTTTTACACACGCAGATACGCAGTATTTT
v_call: TRBV23-1; j_call: TRBJ1-2; clone_size: NA; cdr3_length: 14; d_call: NA; cdr3_aa: CANNTRGLNYGYTF; cdr3_nt: TGCGCCAACAATACACGGGGCCTTAACTATGGCTACACCTTC
v_call: TRBV13; j_call: TRBJ2-5; clone_size: NA; cdr3_length: 13; d_call: NA; cdr3_aa: CASSLDSTGTQYF; cdr3_nt: TGTGCCAGCAGTTTAGACTCGACCGGGACCCAGTACTTC
v_call: TRBV2; j_call: TRBJ2-2; clone_size: NA; cdr3_length: 14; d_call: NA; cdr3_aa: CASRGDRNTGELFF; cdr3_nt: TGTGCCAGCAGGGGAGACCGGAACACCGGGGAGCTGTTTTTT
v_call: TRBV18; j_call: TRBJ2-4; clone_size: once; cdr3_length: 19; d_call: TRBD2; cdr3_aa: CASSRLTSGSSDRGNIQYF; cdr3_nt: TGTGCCAGCTCACGCCTGACTAGCGGGAGTTCGGATCGAGGAAACATTCAGTACTTC
v_call: TRBV7-8; j_call: TRBJ2-7; clone_size: NA; cdr3_length: 15; d_call: NA; cdr3_aa: CASSLLGWGTYEQYF; cdr3_nt: TGTGCCAGCAGCCTACTTGGGTGGGGGACCTACGAGCAGTACTTC
v_call: TRBV2; j_call: TRBJ2-7; clone_size: many; cdr3_length: 13; d_call: TRBD1; cdr3_aa: CASSLDRGEAQYF; cdr3_nt: TGTGCCAGCAGTCTCGACAGGGGCGAAGCGCAGTACTTC
v_call: TRBV9; j_call: TRBJ1-1; clone_size: once; cdr3_length: 15; d_call: TRBD1; cdr3_aa: CASSAKGQGDTEAFF; cdr3_nt: TGTGCCAGCAGCGCCAAGGGACAGGGGGACACTGAAGCTTTCTTT
v_call: TRBV28; j_call: TRBJ1-1; clone_size: NA; cdr3_length: 14; d_call: NA; cdr3_aa: CASSPSGTITEAFF; cdr3_nt: TGTGCCAGCAGCCCCTCCGGGACAATCACTGAAGCTTTCTTT
v_call: TRBV18; j_call: TRBJ1-3; clone_size: few; cdr3_length: 14; d_call: NA; cdr3_aa: CASGPGHRGNTIYF; cdr3_nt: TGTGCCAGCGGACCGGGACACCGTGGAAACACCATATATTTT
v_call: TRBV7-2; j_call: TRBJ2-3; clone_size: NA; cdr3_length: 14; d_call: NA; cdr3_aa: CASSLAHGTDTQYF; cdr3_nt: TGTGCCAGCAGCTTAGCGCACGGCACAGATACGCAGTATTTT
v_call: TRBV18; j_call: TRBJ2-7; clone_size: NA; cdr3_length: 14; d_call: NA; cdr3_aa: CASSPTRAVYEQYF; cdr3_nt: TGTGCCAGCTCACCGACTAGGGCTGTCTACGAGCAGTACTTC
v_call: TRBV6-1; j_call: TRBJ1-2; clone_size: NA; cdr3_length: 13; d_call: TRBD1; cdr3_aa: CASSEVTGAGYTF; cdr3_nt: TGTGCCAGCAGTGAAGTCACAGGGGCTGGCTACACCTTC
v_call: TRBV2; j_call: TRBJ2-7; clone_size: once; cdr3_length: 13; d_call: NA; cdr3_aa: CASTRAEIWEQYF; cdr3_nt: TGTGCCAGCACGCGGGCCGAGATTTGGGAGCAGTACTTC
v_call: TRBV6-1; j_call: TRBJ1-5; clone_size: NA; cdr3_length: 13; d_call: NA; cdr3_aa: CASSEGTLQPQHF; cdr3_nt: TGTGCCAGCAGTGAAGGAACTCTCCAGCCCCAGCATTTT
v_call: TRBV9; j_call: TRBJ2-7; clone_size: NA; cdr3_length: 16; d_call: TRBD2; cdr3_aa: CASSVRGTSGTEEQYF; cdr3_nt: TGTGCCAGCAGCGTACGGGGGACTAGCGGGACTGAAGAGCAGTACTTC
v_call: TRBV28; j_call: TRBJ2-7; clone_size: few; cdr3_length: 14; d_call: NA; cdr3_aa: CASRMDSSLYEQYF; cdr3_nt: TGTGCCAGCAGGATGGACAGCTCCCTCTACGAGCAGTACTTC
v_call: TRBV6-1; j_call: TRBJ2-7; clone_size: NA; cdr3_length: 14; d_call: TRBD2; cdr3_aa: CASRRLAGPGEQYF; cdr3_nt: TGTGCCAGCCGCAGACTAGCGGGACCGGGCGAGCAGTACTTC